These T cell receptor beta chains were read from a single sample in a study of circulating and synovial CD4+ cells in juvenile arthritis. TCRdb's copy holds only in-frame clones and misses some; the assay was immunoSEQ multiplex PCR. The sample consists of a few thousand clones, roughly 88% of them appearing once. Sequenced material: HLA-DR+ CD4+ T cells from blood. These receptors were taken from a human donor with juvenile idiopathic arthritis. Both conserved end residues are part of each CDR3. A D gene is named only where the DNA matches it firmly. Clone size, where shown, is once, few, many, or a class for clones that have expanded.

d_gene: TRBD2
v_gene: TRBV4-3
j_gene: TRBJ2-2
abundance: NA
CDR3nt: TGCGCCAGCAGCCCGCGGGGGTCGGACACCGGGGAGCTGTTTTTT
CDR3aa: CASSPRGSDTGELFF

d_gene: TRBD1
v_gene: TRBV29-1
j_gene: TRBJ1-6
abundance: few
CDR3nt: TGCAGCGTTCCCGACAGGGGTAATTCCCCCCTCCACTTT
CDR3aa: CSVPDRGNSPLHF

d_gene: TRBD1
v_gene: TRBV7-2
j_gene: TRBJ2-7
abundance: NA
CDR3nt: TGTGCCAGCAGCTTAGACGGCAGGGGGCGCGAGCAGTACTTC
CDR3aa: CASSLDGRGREQYF

d_gene: NA
v_gene: TRBV29-1
j_gene: TRBJ2-3
abundance: NA
CDR3nt: TGCAGCGTTGAACAGGGCACAGATACGCAGTATTTT
CDR3aa: CSVEQGTDTQYF

d_gene: NA
v_gene: TRBV14
j_gene: TRBJ1-5
abundance: once
CDR3nt: TGTGCCAGCAGCGTCTCATACGGGGAGCCCCAGCATTTT
CDR3aa: CASSVSYGEPQHF

d_gene: TRBD1
v_gene: TRBV7-2
j_gene: TRBJ2-5
abundance: once
CDR3nt: TGTGCCAGCAGCCTTACTTACAGGGGCCGTAGGGGGAAAGAGACCCAGTACTTC
CDR3aa: CASSLTYRGRRGKETQYF

d_gene: NA
v_gene: TRBV4-3
j_gene: TRBJ2-7
abundance: NA
CDR3nt: TGCGCCAGCAGCCCAGGTTACAACTACGAGCAGTACTTC
CDR3aa: CASSPGYNYEQYF

d_gene: NA
v_gene: TRBV5-4
j_gene: TRBJ2-3
abundance: once
CDR3nt: TGTGCCAGCGGGGCTACTACGCAGTATTTT
CDR3aa: CASGATTQYF

d_gene: TRBD1
v_gene: TRBV19
j_gene: TRBJ2-5
abundance: NA
CDR3nt: TGTGCCAGTAGTATAGGTGACAGGGGGAATGGAGAGACCCAGTACTTC
CDR3aa: CASSIGDRGNGETQYF

d_gene: TRBD1
v_gene: TRBV6-5
j_gene: TRBJ2-4
abundance: few
CDR3nt: TGTGCCAGCAGCAGGGGGCGCCCAGCCAAAAACATTCAGTACTTC
CDR3aa: CASSRGRPAKNIQYF

d_gene: NA
v_gene: TRBV7-2
j_gene: TRBJ1-1
abundance: NA
CDR3nt: TGTGCCAGCAGCTTCCGGTCAGGGGAAACTGAAGCTTTCTTT
CDR3aa: CASSFRSGETEAFF

d_gene: TRBD1
v_gene: TRBV5-1
j_gene: TRBJ1-4
abundance: NA
CDR3nt: TGCGCCAGCAGAGGACAGGGGCGTGAGGAACTGTTTTTT
CDR3aa: CASRGQGREELFF

d_gene: NA
v_gene: TRBV7-8
j_gene: TRBJ2-5
abundance: NA
CDR3nt: TGTGCCAGCAGCTTAGGGCGGGGAGGGGGAGAGACCCAGTACTTC
CDR3aa: CASSLGRGGGETQYF

d_gene: NA
v_gene: TRBV6-5
j_gene: TRBJ1-2
abundance: NA
CDR3nt: TGTGCCAGCCGCGAACAAAACCTAGAGGGCTACACCTTC
CDR3aa: CASREQNLEGYTF

d_gene: NA
v_gene: TRBV4-3
j_gene: TRBJ2-1
abundance: NA
CDR3nt: TGCGCCAGCAGCCAAGATGCAGTAGTTCGGGGCAATGAGCAGTTCTTC
CDR3aa: CASSQDAVVRGNEQFF

d_gene: NA
v_gene: TRBV25-1
j_gene: TRBJ1-5
abundance: NA
CDR3nt: TGTGCCAGCAGTGACCGCACGGGTTCCCCCGATCAGCCCCAGCATTTT
CDR3aa: CASSDRTGSPDQPQHF

d_gene: NA
v_gene: TRBV19
j_gene: TRBJ1-5
abundance: NA
CDR3nt: TGTGCCAGTAGTTCGAGCCGAACGTATAGCAATCAGCCCCAGCATTTT
CDR3aa: CASSSSRTYSNQPQHF

d_gene: NA
v_gene: TRBV7-8
j_gene: TRBJ1-5
abundance: NA
CDR3nt: TGTGCCAGCAGCTTAGTCCAGGGCGAGGGCAATCAGCCCCAGCATTTT
CDR3aa: CASSLVQGEGNQPQHF

d_gene: NA
v_gene: TRBV5-4
j_gene: TRBJ1-2
abundance: NA
CDR3nt: TGTGCCAGCAGCTTGGGAACAGGGAACTATGGCTACACCTTC
CDR3aa: CASSLGTGNYGYTF

d_gene: NA
v_gene: TRBV5-4
j_gene: TRBJ2-5
abundance: NA
CDR3nt: TGTGCCAGCAGCTCCGAGGTGGCAGTACAAGAGACCCAGTACTTC
CDR3aa: CASSSEVAVQETQYF

d_gene: NA
v_gene: TRBV5-1
j_gene: TRBJ1-3
abundance: NA
CDR3nt: TGCGCCAGCAGCCTCGGCGGTAGCTCTGGAAACACCATATATTTT
CDR3aa: CASSLGGSSGNTIYF

d_gene: TRBD1
v_gene: TRBV2
j_gene: TRBJ1-5
abundance: NA
CDR3nt: TGTGCCAGCACCCGAGACAGGGGGAGCAATCAGCCCCAGCATTTT
CDR3aa: CASTRDRGSNQPQHF

d_gene: TRBD1
v_gene: TRBV15
j_gene: TRBJ2-7
abundance: NA
CDR3nt: TGTGCCACCAGCAGAGATTTGCAGGACAGGGTTGGTCGGGAGCAGTACTTC
CDR3aa: CATSRDLQDRVGREQYF

d_gene: NA
v_gene: TRBV7-2
j_gene: TRBJ2-7
abundance: NA
CDR3nt: TGTGCCAGCAGCTTGGGGGGACTGGGCCCCTACGAGCAGTACTTC
CDR3aa: CASSLGGLGPYEQYF

d_gene: TRBD1
v_gene: TRBV2
j_gene: TRBJ2-1
abundance: NA
CDR3nt: TGTGCCAGCAGGGTTCCGGGACAGAAGTCGAACAATGAGCAGTTCTTC
CDR3aa: CASRVPGQKSNNEQFF

d_gene: NA
v_gene: TRBV6-6
j_gene: TRBJ2-3
abundance: NA
CDR3nt: TGTGCCAGCAGTCAACTTGGGACTTACACAGATACGCAGTATTTT
CDR3aa: CASSQLGTYTDTQYF

d_gene: TRBD1
v_gene: TRBV6-1
j_gene: TRBJ1-1
abundance: NA
CDR3nt: TGTGCCAGCAGTGACCAGGGACAGGCTGGCACTGAAGCTTTCTTT
CDR3aa: CASSDQGQAGTEAFF

d_gene: NA
v_gene: TRBV20-1
j_gene: TRBJ2-7
abundance: NA
CDR3nt: TGCAGTGCGTCACAGGGCTACGAGCAGTACTTC
CDR3aa: CSASQGYEQYF

d_gene: NA
v_gene: TRBV7-6
j_gene: TRBJ1-4
abundance: NA
CDR3nt: TGTGCCAGCAGCTTAGCGCCACAGACAACTAATGAAAAACTGTTTTTT
CDR3aa: CASSLAPQTTNEKLFF

d_gene: TRBD1
v_gene: TRBV4-3
j_gene: TRBJ2-7
abundance: NA
CDR3nt: TGCGCCAGCAGCCAAGAAGAGACAGGGACAGACCCTTGGGAGCAGTACTTC
CDR3aa: CASSQEETGTDPWEQYF

d_gene: NA
v_gene: TRBV2
j_gene: TRBJ1-2
abundance: NA
CDR3nt: TGTGCCAGCAGCCCTCGGCTGCAGGGTCGTACTGGCTACACCTTC
CDR3aa: CASSPRLQGRTGYTF

d_gene: NA
v_gene: TRBV19
j_gene: TRBJ1-2
abundance: NA
CDR3nt: TGTGCCAGTAGTATGACACCTTCTAACTATGGCTACACCTTC
CDR3aa: CASSMTPSNYGYTF

d_gene: NA
v_gene: TRBV7-2
j_gene: TRBJ1-2
abundance: NA
CDR3nt: TGTGCCAGCAGCCCATCCTATGGCTACACCTTC
CDR3aa: CASSPSYGYTF

d_gene: NA
v_gene: TRBV7-9
j_gene: TRBJ2-7
abundance: NA
CDR3nt: TGTGCCAGCAGCTTAGGTGGAGGGTACGAGCAGTACTTC
CDR3aa: CASSLGGGYEQYF

d_gene: NA
v_gene: TRBV2
j_gene: TRBJ1-2
abundance: once
CDR3nt: TGTGCCAGCAATGAGTTTTCGGGCTATGGCTACACCTTC
CDR3aa: CASNEFSGYGYTF

d_gene: TRBD2
v_gene: TRBV7-2
j_gene: TRBJ2-7
abundance: few
CDR3nt: TGTGCCAGCAGCTTAAGGCCTAGCGGGGGGCGGAGCTCCTACGAGCAGTACTTC
CDR3aa: CASSLRPSGGRSSYEQYF

d_gene: TRBD2
v_gene: TRBV15
j_gene: TRBJ2-1
abundance: NA
CDR3nt: TGTGCCACCAGCAGTAGCGGGAAATCCTACAATGAGCAGTTCTTC
CDR3aa: CATSSSGKSYNEQFF

d_gene: TRBD2
v_gene: TRBV7-2
j_gene: TRBJ2-3
abundance: NA
CDR3nt: TGTGCCAGCAGCTTAGACGGGGCGGGGGGGCCAGATACGCAGTATTTT
CDR3aa: CASSLDGAGGPDTQYF

d_gene: NA
v_gene: TRBV2
j_gene: TRBJ1-4
abundance: NA
CDR3nt: TGTGCCAGCAGTGATATAGAGAGAGAAAAACTGTTTTTT
CDR3aa: CASSDIEREKLFF

d_gene: TRBD2
v_gene: TRBV6-5
j_gene: TRBJ2-5
abundance: few
CDR3nt: TGTGCCAGCAATCCCCTAAGCGGGAAAGAGACCCAGTACTTC
CDR3aa: CASNPLSGKETQYF

d_gene: TRBD1
v_gene: TRBV5-8
j_gene: TRBJ1-1
abundance: NA
CDR3nt: TGTGCCAGCAGCCTACTACAGGGGCACACTGAAGCTTTCTTT
CDR3aa: CASSLLQGHTEAFF

d_gene: TRBD1
v_gene: TRBV9
j_gene: TRBJ1-4
abundance: NA
CDR3nt: TGTGCCAGCAGCGAGACCCCAGGGACAGGAGACGAAAAACTGTTTTTT
CDR3aa: CASSETPGTGDEKLFF

d_gene: NA
v_gene: TRBV27
j_gene: TRBJ2-3
abundance: NA
CDR3nt: TGTGCCAGCAGTTCCAAGGAGGGAGAGACAGATACGCAGTATTTT
CDR3aa: CASSSKEGETDTQYF

d_gene: NA
v_gene: TRBV6-5
j_gene: TRBJ1-4
abundance: once
CDR3nt: TGTGCCAGCAGTAACCCAGGGATTACTGAAAAACTGTTTTTT
CDR3aa: CASSNPGITEKLFF

d_gene: TRBD2
v_gene: TRBV7-6
j_gene: TRBJ2-2
abundance: NA
CDR3nt: TGTGCCAGCAGCTTTAGCGGGGGGCGCAACACCGGGGAGCTGTTTTTT
CDR3aa: CASSFSGGRNTGELFF

d_gene: TRBD1
v_gene: TRBV19
j_gene: TRBJ2-2
abundance: NA
CDR3nt: TGTGCCAGTAGTCTGCGGACAGGGAACACCGGGGAGCTGTTTTTT
CDR3aa: CASSLRTGNTGELFF

d_gene: NA
v_gene: TRBV5-4
j_gene: TRBJ1-2
abundance: NA
CDR3nt: TGTGCCAGCAGCTGGGAGGGACTCCCCTATGGCTACACCTTC
CDR3aa: CASSWEGLPYGYTF